The 18 T cell receptor beta chains below were found in one sample sequenced in a study of PD-1 blockade in classical Hodgkin lymphoma. Brentuximab vedotin exposure varied, and every patient relapsed after autologous stem cell transplantation. The repertoire was sequenced with immunoSEQ multiplex PCR; TCRdb's copy has only in-frame clones and lacks some. The repertoire holds 25,000 to 35,000 clones, with around 70% as singletons. The sample was peripheral blood mononuclear cells (PBMCs), taken before the second cycle of nivolumab. The origin of the receptors is a human donor with classical Hodgkin lymphoma.

The chain recombines TRBV11-2 with TRBJ1-1; 8 positions agree with TRBD1. The CDR3 is made up of 14 amino acids. With V trimmed by 5 bases and J by 3 bases, 5 bases remained unmatched. Looked up from germline, CDR1 is SGHAT and CDR2 is FQNNGV. CDR3 sequence (DNA): TGTGCCAGCAGCCAGGCGACAGGGGACACTGAAGCTTTCTTT. This encodes CASSQATGDTEAFF.

The chain carries TRBV29-1 and TRBJ2-5; a possible D gene is TRBD1 (5 bases). Per germline, CDR1 SQVTM and CDR2 ANQGSEA. The CDR3 length is 13 residues. Trimming removed 4 bases at V and 2 bases at J, with 11 bases between. CDR3 sequence: CSVVPGQQETQYF. The CDR3 nucleotides read TGCAGCGTTGTCCCAGGACAACAAGAGACCCAGTACTTC.

The CDR3 DNA reads TGTGCCAGCAGTGAACAGGCACCCCTCCACTTT. Translation gives CASSEQAPLHF. The genes are TRBV6-1 and TRBJ1-6; D is unclear. The V and J ends lost 2 bases and 11 bases respectively, with 4 bases between them. The CDR3 is made up of 11 amino acids. Germline V gene sequence: CDR1 MNHNS, CDR2 SASEGT.

This clone came up once. The chain is built from TRBV2 and TRBJ1-1; no clear D. Trimming stripped 8 bases from V and 5 bases from J, with 12 bases between. The CDR3 is 12 residues long. Germline V gives CDR1 SNHLY, CDR2 FYNNEI. The CDR3 DNA is TGTGCCAGCCGATACGGAGGGACTGAAGCTTTCTTT. Translated, it gives CASRYGGTEAFF.

The V and J genes are TRBV6-5 and TRBJ1-6; D gene unclear. Germline CDR1 is MNHEY and CDR2 is SVGAGI. V lost 2 bases to trimming and J lost 10 bases, with 12 bases between them. The CDR3 extends over 14 amino acids. CDR3 region: CASSYRPQSSPLHF. The CDR3, as DNA: TGTGCCAGCAGTTACCGTCCCCAGTCCTCACCCCTCCACTTT.

This clone has just one count. This chain joins TRBV6-5 and TRBJ2-3; 8 nucleotides align to TRBD2. The J segment lost 3 bases and the V segment lost 0 bases, leaving 2 bases of the junction unmatched. CDR1 and CDR2 (germline): MNHEY, SVGAGI. CDR3 size: 15 residues. CDR3 loop: CASSYSGTRTDTQYF. DNA of the CDR3: TGTGCCAGCAGTTACTCGGGGACTAGAACAGATACGCAGTATTTT.

Only a few counts were recorded for this clone. This chain uses TRBV14 with TRBJ1-3; 7 positions match TRBD1. CDR1 SGHDN and CDR2 FVKESK come from the germline V gene. This CDR3 spans 14 amino acids. With 3 bases clipped from V and 2 bases from J, the junction kept 1 base outside the gene matches. The CDR3 DNA reads as TGTGCCAGCAGCCATACAGGGGCTGGAAACACCATATATTTT. It yields the protein CASSHTGAGNTIYF.

This chain uses TRBV11-2 with TRBJ2-3, with TRBD2 matching over 9 bases. Germline trimming cut 7 bases from V and 5 bases from J; bases unmatched to any gene: 16. Germline V gene sequence: CDR1 SGHAT, CDR2 FQNNGV. The CDR3 runs 17 residues. CDR3 nucleotides: TGTGCCAGCACCCGAGGGGGGCTAGCGGGGTATGAAGATACGCAGTATTTT. Translated, it gives CASTRGGLAGYEDTQYF.

The rearrangement joins TRBV7-9 to TRBJ2-3; 14 nucleotides align to TRBD2. CDR1 and CDR2 from the germline V gene are SEHNR and FQNEAQ (reference sequence). The CDR3 totals 18 residues. V trimming: 4 bases; J trimming: 0 bases; junction bases outside the gene matches: 6. CDR3 protein: CASSSPGLAGASTDTQYF. The CDR3 DNA is TGTGCCAGCAGCTCGCCGGGACTAGCGGGGGCAAGCACAGATACGCAGTATTTT.

The rearrangement links TRBV18 to TRBJ1-6; tentative D call: TRBD1 (6 bases). Germline values: CDR1 KGHSH, CDR2 LQKENI. The CDR3 covers 13 residues. V was trimmed by 6 bases and J by 13 bases, leaving 16 bases between them. This CDR3 reads CASSWDKSVPLHF. CDR3 nucleotides: TGTGCCAGCTCCTGGGACAAATCAGTCCCCCTCCACTTT. The full variable domain, in which reference TRBV18 and TRBJ1-6 provide the parts outside the CDR3, is NAGVMQNPRHLVRRRGQEARLRCSPMKGHSHVYWYRQLPEEGLKFMVYLQKENIIDESGMPKERFSAEFPKEGPSILRIQQVVRGDSAAYFCASSWDKSVPLHFGNGTRLTVT.

The CDR3 protein is CASSLALLGVNTEAFF. In DNA, the CDR3 is TGTGCCAGCAGCTTAGCCCTTCTCGGCGTGAACACTGAAGCTTTCTTT. This sequence joins TRBV7-6 and TRBJ1-1; D remains unclear. Looked up from germline, CDR1 is SGHVS and CDR2 is FNYEAQ. With 0 bases removed from V and 0 bases from J, the gap between germline ends came to 11 bases. The CDR3 has 16 amino acids.

In its sample, this clone was seen a few times. The chain uses TRBV28 and TRBJ1-5, with 9 bases lining up with TRBD1. CDR1 and CDR2 from the germline V gene are MDHEN and SYDVKM. The trim removed 5 bases at V and 11 bases at J, leaving 7 bases unmatched. The CDR3 loop spans 13 amino acids. CDR3 nucleotides: TGTGCCAGCAGTACAGGGGGCGGAGTTTCCCAGCATTTT. Translation gives CASSTGGGVSQHF.

The V call is TRBV9, the J call TRBJ1-2; the D is unclear. V lost 4 bases and J 4 bases, leaving 14 bases between the germline ends. Germline V gene data show CDR1 as SGDLS and CDR2 as YYNGEE. The CDR3 extends over 14 amino acids. CDR3 in amino acids: CASSPQGGPYGYTF. In nucleotides, the CDR3 is TGTGCCAGCAGCCCTCAAGGAGGTCCCTATGGCTACACCTTC.

This clone was seen a handful of times. This rearrangement joins TRBV23-1 to TRBJ2-7, with D possibly being TRBD1 or TRBD2 (5 bases each). TRBV23-1 is an open reading frame whose function is uncertain. This CDR3 has 15 residues. Trimming removed 4 bases from V and 0 bases from J, with 13 bases in between. The CDR3 DNA reads TGCGCCAGCAGTCCGGGACGTCGAGCCTCCTACGAGCAGTACGTC. Translation gives CASSPGRRASYEQYV.

The table lists this clone with a few counts. This sequence joins TRBV5-1 and TRBJ1-3, with no clear D. Germline V lookup: CDR1 SGHRS, CDR2 YFSETQ. Trimming took off 5 bases at V and 2 bases at J, with 11 bases between the two ends. The length of the CDR3 is 14 residues. CDR3 sequence: CASSTGAAGNTIYF. The CDR3 DNA sequence: TGCGCCAGCAGTACGGGCGCAGCTGGAAACACCATATATTTT.

The J gene is TRBJ2-2, the V gene TRBV4-1; no clear D. Between the trimmed V and J ends, which lost 2 bases and 4 bases, there was a span of 11 bases. CDR1 is MGHRA, CDR2 YSYEKL, per germline. The CDR3 is 15 amino acids. This CDR3 reads CASSQPLGRTGELFF. The CDR3 coding sequence is TGCGCCAGCAGCCAACCCCTGGGTCGCACCGGGGAGCTGTTTTTT.

The CDR3: CASSPLGGAGTGELFF. The CDR3 DNA reads as TGCGCCAGCAGCCCCCTGGGGGGGGCAGGGACCGGGGAGCTGTTTTTT. This chain connects TRBV5-1 to TRBJ2-2; D is perhaps TRBD2 (7 bases). CDR3 length: 16 residues. Trimming shortened V by 4 bases and J by 5 bases, and 18 bases separated the two germline ends. Germline CDR1 is SGHRS and CDR2 is YFSETQ.

This clone was counted a few times. V gene TRBV29-1 combines with J gene TRBJ1-5; TRBD1 aligns across 11 bases. The CDR3 is 13 residues long. From germline, CDR1 is SQVTM and CDR2 ANQGSEA. V dropped 4 bases and J dropped 5; count of bases not matched to a gene: 1. CDR3 region: CSVGTGGDQPQHF. Written as DNA, the CDR3 is TGCAGCGTTGGGACAGGGGGCGATCAGCCCCAGCATTTT.